This entry features one T cell receptor (beta chain) sequence. Its target is unknown. Sequencing used immunoSEQ multiplex PCR; TCRdb keeps in-frame clones, though not all of them. The data show over a million clones, more than 60% seen once. This entry comes from a study of shared clonotypes between healthy human individuals. About the study: Three plates were used per donor for CD4 naive, three for CD4 memory, two for CD8 naive and one for CD8 memory.

The CDR3 is made up of 15 amino acids. Germline V CDR1 and CDR2: SGHTA, FQGNSA. The junction had 11 bases not matched to a gene; V was cut back by 5 bases and J by 7 bases. Study-wide results and limits: A few donors showed sharing of around 5.3% of naive CD4 clonotypes. The sampled material consisted only of blood, and tissue repertoires are likely to differ.

This sequence was found in a young man in good health. Sequencing was carried out using memory CD4+ T cells sorted from blood. Subset noted: CD45RA-negative fraction. The chain employs TRBV7-2 and TRBJ1-1, with 9 bases identical to TRBD1. The CDR3 DNA reads TGTGCCAGCAGCCCTGACTCTGGGACAGGGTTTGAAGCTTTCTTT. Encoded protein: CASSPDSGTGFEAFF.